The rows below give T cell receptor beta chains drawn from one sample of a study of response to subunit inactivated influenza vaccine. Via MiXCR, TCRdb re-called the RT-PCR reads, giving one row per CDR3 protein. There are about 800,000 distinct CDR3 sequences in the sample; 21% occur only once, and roughly 10% lies in the top ten. The material sequenced was PBMCs from blood, taken 5 days after vaccination. All receptors come from a middle-aged man who received an inactivated influenza vaccine. Both conserved end residues are trimmed from each CDR3. Fields, in order: CDR3 protein, V gene, J gene.

CDR3 protein: SARDLRTPGTEQF; V gene: TRBV20-1; J gene: TRBJ2-1
CDR3 protein: ASSLGMVLKTYEQY; V gene: TRBV12-3/TRBV12-4; J gene: TRBJ2-7
CDR3 protein: SGGPRGLALGEQF; V gene: TRBV20-1; J gene: TRBJ2-1
CDR3 protein: ATSKDRLLGDQPQH; V gene: TRBV15; J gene: TRBJ1-5
CDR3 protein: SVAKPLAGGVRDEQF; V gene: TRBV29-1; J gene: TRBJ2-1
CDR3 protein: AISWTASYEQY; V gene: TRBV10-3; J gene: TRBJ2-7
CDR3 protein: ATSRDRGGLGLAGKYEQY; V gene: TRBV15; J gene: TRBJ2-7
CDR3 protein: ASKLGTLNQPQH; V gene: TRBV28; J gene: TRBJ1-5
CDR3 protein: ASSTRNYRVGYT; V gene: TRBV7-9; J gene: TRBJ1-2
CDR3 protein: SAYRLAEQF; V gene: TRBV20-1; J gene: TRBJ2-1
CDR3 protein: ASSSQGSGGQY; V gene: TRBV5-5; J gene: TRBJ2-3
CDR3 protein: ATSDKLGADTQY; V gene: TRBV24-1; J gene: TRBJ2-3
CDR3 protein: ASSLRVSASTDTQY; V gene: TRBV5-4; J gene: TRBJ2-3
CDR3 protein: SVGTGIPYEQY; V gene: TRBV20-1; J gene: TRBJ2-7
CDR3 protein: ATTAGKQETQY; V gene: TRBV10-3; J gene: TRBJ2-5
CDR3 protein: ASWAGEQY; V gene: TRBV28; J gene: TRBJ2-7
CDR3 protein: ASSTSGGVPF; V gene: TRBV3-1; J gene: TRBJ2-1
CDR3 protein: ASSLRGLAGAFSSYNEQF; V gene: TRBV12-3/TRBV12-4; J gene: TRBJ2-1
CDR3 protein: ASSPHIQGSSYNEQF; V gene: TRBV9; J gene: TRBJ2-1
CDR3 protein: SARDRWGGFWEQY; V gene: TRBV20-1; J gene: TRBJ2-7
CDR3 protein: ASSPPGTMGVETQY; V gene: TRBV18; J gene: TRBJ2-5
CDR3 protein: ASSLFGGRDHEQF; V gene: TRBV12-3/TRBV12-4; J gene: TRBJ2-1
CDR3 protein: ASSLRGLISPLH; V gene: TRBV6-2/TRBV6-3; J gene: TRBJ1-6
CDR3 protein: ASSPGERINEQF; V gene: TRBV18; J gene: TRBJ2-1
CDR3 protein: ATSRGSETQY; V gene: TRBV15; J gene: TRBJ2-5
CDR3 protein: SVSRSSSYEQY; V gene: TRBV29-1; J gene: TRBJ2-7
CDR3 protein: ASSSGTSGGAEETQY; V gene: TRBV7-9; J gene: TRBJ2-5
CDR3 protein: ASSSRQGTSSYEQY; V gene: TRBV18; J gene: TRBJ2-7
CDR3 protein: ASSFALQETQY; V gene: TRBV28; J gene: TRBJ2-5
CDR3 protein: ASSQDSGGPTDTQY; V gene: TRBV4-3; J gene: TRBJ2-3
CDR3 protein: SASVGGNTEAF; V gene: TRBV20-1; J gene: TRBJ1-1
CDR3 protein: ASSQLYLGTGVNTGELF; V gene: TRBV3-1; J gene: TRBJ2-2
CDR3 protein: ASSQDRHLTGELF; V gene: TRBV4-1; J gene: TRBJ2-2
CDR3 protein: ASSQTSVYGELF; V gene: TRBV6-1; J gene: TRBJ2-2
CDR3 protein: TCSGRANNEQF; V gene: TRBV20-1; J gene: TRBJ2-1
CDR3 protein: ASSLIGTPPITDTQY; V gene: TRBV7-6; J gene: TRBJ2-3
CDR3 protein: ASAKGGTGGNTEAF; V gene: TRBV5-1; J gene: TRBJ1-1
CDR3 protein: TGTPGNNEQF; V gene: TRBV20-1; J gene: TRBJ2-1
CDR3 protein: ASRWGQGNTGELF; V gene: TRBV27; J gene: TRBJ2-2
CDR3 protein: ASTRTGTNQPQH; V gene: TRBV2; J gene: TRBJ1-5
CDR3 protein: ASSHNRDERDGNSPLH; V gene: TRBV6-1; J gene: TRBJ1-6
CDR3 protein: ASSLSLQGGYNEQF; V gene: TRBV5-1; J gene: TRBJ2-1
CDR3 protein: ASSPNANEQF; V gene: TRBV3-1; J gene: TRBJ2-1